Listed below are T cell receptor beta chains from one sample, sequenced in a study of T-cell reconstitution after alpha-beta-depleted transplantation in children. Each CDR3 protein is one row after TCRdb ran MiXCR on the PCR reads. The profile shows 200,000 to 300,000 distinct CDR3 sequences, 6.5% to 10% of them singletons. The sequencing here drew on PBMCs, mostly from graft donor cells, taken 180 days after TCRalphabeta/CD19-depleted stem cell transplant. The receptors were gathered from a male patient between 5 and 17 years old who had a stem cell transplant for acute lymphoblastic leukemia, so the T cells may come from the graft donor. Each CDR3 is given with its conserved first and last residue. The order of the fields is clone size, D gene, J gene, V gene, CDR3 protein, CDR3 DNA. A D gene is named only where the DNA matches it firmly. Clone size is shown for a subset of rows, as once, few, many or a class of expanded clone.

clone size: many; D gene: TRBD2; J gene: TRBJ2-5; V gene: TRBV20-1; CDR3 protein: CSAREGRLASETQYF; CDR3 DNA: TGCAGTGCTAGAGAGGGGCGACTAGCGTCGGAGACCCAGTACTTC
clone size: many; D gene: TRBD1; J gene: TRBJ2-7; V gene: TRBV29-1; CDR3 protein: CSVVEGTGFPYEQYF; CDR3 DNA: TGCAGCGTTGTTGAGGGGACAGGGTTCCCCTACGAGCAGTACTTC
clone size: many; D gene: TRBD1; J gene: TRBJ2-7; V gene: TRBV29-1; CDR3 protein: CSVEGTGVPYEQYF; CDR3 DNA: TGCAGCGTTGAAGGGACAGGGGTACCCTACGAGCAGTACTTC
clone size: many; D gene: .; J gene: TRBJ1-2; V gene: TRBV12-3/TRBV12-4; CDR3 protein: CASSLTPAGIYGYTF; CDR3 DNA: TGTGCCAGCAGTTTAACCCCGGCAGGGATCTATGGCTACACCTTC
clone size: many; D gene: .; J gene: TRBJ1-1; V gene: TRBV28; CDR3 protein: CASRVTGSTRRAEAFF; CDR3 DNA: TGTGCCAGCAGGGTGACAGGTTCCACCCGGAGAGCTGAAGCTTTCTTT
clone size: many; D gene: TRBD1; J gene: TRBJ2-3; V gene: TRBV7-8; CDR3 protein: CASSSTGYTDTQYF; CDR3 DNA: TGTGCCAGCAGCTCGACAGGGTACACAGATACGCAGTATTTT
clone size: .; D gene: .; J gene: TRBJ1-5; V gene: TRBV25-1; CDR3 protein: CASKAPGYQPQHF; CDR3 DNA: TGTGCCAGCAAAGCCCCGGGGTATCAGCCCCAGCATTTT
clone size: many; D gene: TRBD2; J gene: TRBJ2-1; V gene: TRBV11-2; CDR3 protein: CASSTRLAVHYNEQFF; CDR3 DNA: TGTGCCAGCAGCACTAGACTAGCGGTCCACTACAATGAGCAGTTCTTC
clone size: many; D gene: TRBD1; J gene: TRBJ1-4; V gene: TRBV7-9; CDR3 protein: CASSKTGTGVVKLFF; CDR3 DNA: TGTGCCAGCAGCAAGACCGGGACAGGGGTAGTAAAACTGTTTTTT
clone size: many; D gene: TRBD2; J gene: TRBJ2-7; V gene: TRBV7-3; CDR3 protein: CASSIGLANVYEQYF; CDR3 DNA: TGTGCCAGCAGCATCGGACTAGCAAATGTCTACGAGCAGTACTTC
clone size: many; D gene: TRBD2; J gene: TRBJ2-3; V gene: TRBV7-3; CDR3 protein: CASSPLGGEDTQYF; CDR3 DNA: TGTGCCAGCAGCCCTCTCGGGGGGGAGGATACGCAGTATTTT
clone size: many; D gene: TRBD2; J gene: TRBJ2-1; V gene: TRBV5-1; CDR3 protein: CASSLGLAGGPGYNEQFF; CDR3 DNA: TGCGCCAGCAGCTTGGGACTAGCGGGAGGGCCGGGCTACAATGAGCAGTTCTTC
clone size: many; D gene: .; J gene: TRBJ2-2; V gene: TRBV7-2; CDR3 protein: CASSPYAGVSTGELFF; CDR3 DNA: TGTGCCAGCAGCCCGTATGCAGGGGTTTCCACCGGGGAGCTGTTTTTT
clone size: many; D gene: .; J gene: TRBJ2-7; V gene: TRBV10-2; CDR3 protein: CASKGPRVPEQYF; CDR3 DNA: TGCGCCAGCAAGGGGCCCAGGGTCCCCGAGCAGTACTTC
clone size: many; D gene: TRBD1; J gene: TRBJ2-7; V gene: TRBV13; CDR3 protein: CASSSTYPLQGSEQYF; CDR3 DNA: TGTGCCAGCAGCTCGACTTACCCTCTACAGGGGAGTGAGCAGTACTTC
clone size: many; D gene: .; J gene: TRBJ1-5; V gene: TRBV9; CDR3 protein: CASSVDGYSNQPQHF; CDR3 DNA: TGTGCCAGCAGCGTAGACGGCTATAGCAATCAGCCCCAGCATTTT
clone size: many; D gene: .; J gene: TRBJ2-1; V gene: TRBV7-9; CDR3 protein: CASSLVLGAQFF; CDR3 DNA: TGTGCCAGCAGCTTAGTATTAGGGGCGCAGTTCTTC
clone size: .; D gene: .; J gene: TRBJ2-5; V gene: TRBV12-5; CDR3 protein: CASGDQPGLKVEETQYF; CDR3 DNA: TGTGCTAGTGGAGACCAACCGGGACTGAAGGTAGAAGAGACCCAGTACTTC
clone size: many; D gene: .; J gene: TRBJ1-1; V gene: TRBV11-3; CDR3 protein: CASSPTGYTEAFF; CDR3 DNA: TGTGCCAGCAGCCCGACCGGGTACACTGAAGCTTTCTTT
clone size: many; D gene: .; J gene: TRBJ2-7; V gene: TRBV7-2; CDR3 protein: CASSYGTPYEQYF; CDR3 DNA: TGTGCCAGCAGCTACGGGACGCCCTACGAGCAGTACTTC
clone size: many; D gene: .; J gene: TRBJ2-4; V gene: TRBV21-1; CDR3 protein: CASNEWGAKNIQYF; CDR3 DNA: TGTGCCAGCAACGAATGGGGAGCCAAAAACATTCAGTACTTC
clone size: many; D gene: .; J gene: TRBJ2-2; V gene: TRBV11-2; CDR3 protein: CASRRQPGTGELFF; CDR3 DNA: TGTGCCAGCAGAAGACAGCCGGGCACCGGGGAGCTGTTTTTT
clone size: many; D gene: TRBD1; J gene: TRBJ2-7; V gene: TRBV29-1; CDR3 protein: CSVDTGGLAYEQYF; CDR3 DNA: TGCAGCGTTGATACAGGGGGATTGGCCTACGAGCAGTACTTC
clone size: few; D gene: TRBD2; J gene: TRBJ2-2; V gene: TRBV2; CDR3 protein: CASILAGPNTGELFF; CDR3 DNA: TGTGCCAGCATTTTAGCGGGGCCTAACACCGGGGAGCTGTTTTTT
clone size: .; D gene: .; J gene: TRBJ1-2; V gene: TRBV7-8; CDR3 protein: CASSPQRGRDYTF; CDR3 DNA: TGTGCCAGCAGCCCACAGCGGGGGCGCGACTACACCTTC
clone size: many; D gene: .; J gene: TRBJ2-7; V gene: TRBV5-6; CDR3 protein: CASSLNWAGNEQYF; CDR3 DNA: TGTGCCAGCAGCTTAAATTGGGCAGGGAACGAGCAGTACTTC
clone size: many; D gene: .; J gene: TRBJ2-1; V gene: TRBV7-3; CDR3 protein: CASSPTRNENEQFF; CDR3 DNA: TGTGCCAGCAGCCCGACGCGGAATGAAAATGAGCAGTTCTTC
clone size: many; D gene: .; J gene: TRBJ2-3; V gene: TRBV5-1; CDR3 protein: CASSLWPVVSPSTDTQYF; CDR3 DNA: TGCGCCAGCAGCTTGTGGCCAGTAGTCAGCCCCAGCACAGATACGCAGTATTTT
clone size: many; D gene: TRBD2; J gene: TRBJ2-2; V gene: TRBV4-1; CDR3 protein: CASSQIAGKISGELFF; CDR3 DNA: TGCGCCAGCAGCCAAATAGCGGGAAAGATCTCCGGGGAGCTGTTTTTT
clone size: few; D gene: .; J gene: TRBJ2-6; V gene: TRBV5-1; CDR3 protein: CASSFLQGTGANVLTF; CDR3 DNA: TGCGCCAGCAGCTTCCTACAGGGAACTGGGGCCAACGTCCTGACTTTC
clone size: many; D gene: .; J gene: TRBJ2-7; V gene: TRBV29-1; CDR3 protein: CSVPGSRNYEQYF; CDR3 DNA: TGCAGCGTTCCCGGTAGCAGGAACTACGAGCAGTACTTC
clone size: .; D gene: TRBD1; J gene: TRBJ2-3; V gene: TRBV10-2; CDR3 protein: CASVRWDRSTDTQYF; CDR3 DNA: TGCGCCAGCGTACGTTGGGACAGGTCCACAGATACGCAGTATTTT
clone size: few; D gene: .; J gene: TRBJ1-1; V gene: TRBV6-2/TRBV6-3; CDR3 protein: CASSGPTATYKNTEAFF; CDR3 DNA: TGTGCCAGCAGTGGGCCGACAGCAACCTATAAGAACACTGAAGCTTTCTTT
clone size: many; D gene: TRBD1; J gene: TRBJ1-1; V gene: TRBV15; CDR3 protein: CATSSDLGQGHTEAFF; CDR3 DNA: TGTGCCACCAGCTCCGACCTCGGACAGGGCCACACTGAAGCTTTCTTT
clone size: .; D gene: .; J gene: TRBJ2-5; V gene: TRBV4-2; CDR3 protein: CASGPGRRQGTQYF; CDR3 DNA: TGTGCCAGCGGCCCCGGGCGTAGACAAGGGACCCAGTACTTC
clone size: many; D gene: .; J gene: TRBJ2-2; V gene: TRBV24-1; CDR3 protein: CATTTGRDTGELFF; CDR3 DNA: TGTGCCACTACAACAGGGCGGGACACCGGGGAGCTGTTTTTT
clone size: .; D gene: TRBD1; J gene: TRBJ1-5; V gene: TRBV18; CDR3 protein: CASSRDRVLHGNQPQHF; CDR3 DNA: TGTGCCAGCTCCCGGGACAGGGTACTCCATGGCAATCAGCCCCAGCATTTT
clone size: many; D gene: .; J gene: TRBJ2-7; V gene: TRBV10-3; CDR3 protein: CAISESGQRFYLSYEQYF; CDR3 DNA: TGTGCCATCAGTGAGTCAGGGCAGAGATTCTACCTCTCCTACGAGCAGTACTTC
clone size: many; D gene: .; J gene: TRBJ1-1; V gene: TRBV13; CDR3 protein: CASSFYDREDRAFF; CDR3 DNA: TGTGCCAGCAGCTTTTACGACCGGGAGGACAGAGCTTTCTTT
clone size: many; D gene: .; J gene: TRBJ2-6; V gene: TRBV6-6; CDR3 protein: CASSYVRWAGANVLTF; CDR3 DNA: TGTGCCAGCAGTTACGTGCGTTGGGCTGGGGCCAACGTCCTGACTTTC
clone size: .; D gene: TRBD1; J gene: TRBJ2-7; V gene: TRBV13; CDR3 protein: CASSWGQGLSYEQYF; CDR3 DNA: TGTGCCAGCAGCTGGGGACAGGGGCTATCCTACGAGCAGTACTTC
clone size: many; D gene: TRBD1; J gene: TRBJ1-3; V gene: TRBV10-3; CDR3 protein: CAISATGISSGNTIYF; CDR3 DNA: TGTGCCATCAGCGCGACAGGGATCAGCTCTGGAAACACCATATATTTT
clone size: many; D gene: .; J gene: TRBJ1-6; V gene: TRBV19; CDR3 protein: CAGADGPNSPLHF; CDR3 DNA: TGTGCCGGGGCGGACGGTCCTAATTCACCCCTCCACTTT
clone size: many; D gene: .; J gene: TRBJ1-3; V gene: TRBV7-3; CDR3 protein: CARTLGRKRSGNTIYF; CDR3 DNA: TGTGCCAGGACGCTGGGGAGGAAGCGCTCTGGAAACACCATATATTTT
clone size: many; D gene: .; J gene: TRBJ2-7; V gene: TRBV7-3; CDR3 protein: CASSSTHEQYF; CDR3 DNA: TGTGCCAGCAGCTCGACTCACGAGCAGTACTTC
clone size: many; D gene: .; J gene: TRBJ2-4; V gene: TRBV6-5; CDR3 protein: CASSYGGWAKNIQYF; CDR3 DNA: TGTGCCAGCAGTTACGGCGGGTGGGCCAAAAACATTCAGTACTTC
clone size: many; D gene: TRBD2; J gene: TRBJ2-3; V gene: TRBV18; CDR3 protein: CASSSLAGGLTDTQYF; CDR3 DNA: TGTGCCAGCTCGTCACTAGCGGGGGGGCTCACAGATACGCAGTATTTT
clone size: many; D gene: TRBD2; J gene: TRBJ2-3; V gene: TRBV19; CDR3 protein: CASSIGGLQSTDTQYF; CDR3 DNA: TGTGCCAGTAGTATAGGGGGACTACAAAGCACAGATACGCAGTATTTT
clone size: few; D gene: .; J gene: TRBJ1-4; V gene: TRBV7-2; CDR3 protein: CASSLSGRSNEKLFF; CDR3 DNA: TGTGCCAGCAGCTTATCGGGACGTAGTAATGAAAAACTGTTTTTT
clone size: .; D gene: .; J gene: TRBJ2-5; V gene: TRBV2; CDR3 protein: CASSGSGETQYF; CDR3 DNA: TGTGCCAGCAGTGGATCAGGGGAGACCCAGTACTTC
clone size: many; D gene: .; J gene: TRBJ1-2; V gene: TRBV29-1; CDR3 protein: CSVGELYGYTF; CDR3 DNA: TGCAGCGTTGGGGAGCTCTATGGCTACACCTTC
clone size: many; D gene: .; J gene: TRBJ1-2; V gene: TRBV12-3/TRBV12-4; CDR3 protein: CASTPGGTF; CDR3 DNA: TGTGCCAGCACCCCCGGGGGTACCTTC
clone size: many; D gene: .; J gene: TRBJ1-5; V gene: TRBV6-1; CDR3 protein: CASSRVAGGQPQHF; CDR3 DNA: TGTGCCAGCAGCCGGGTCGCTGGGGGCCAGCCCCAGCATTTT
clone size: many; D gene: TRBD1; J gene: TRBJ2-3; V gene: TRBV11-2; CDR3 protein: CASSLGFHTGATQYF; CDR3 DNA: TGTGCCAGCAGCTTAGGCTTCCACACAGGGGCCACGCAGTATTTT
clone size: many; D gene: TRBD2; J gene: TRBJ2-1; V gene: TRBV5-5; CDR3 protein: CASSLSGTSGALYNEQFF; CDR3 DNA: TGTGCCAGCAGCTTGTCGGGGACTAGCGGGGCCCTATACAATGAGCAGTTCTTC
clone size: many; D gene: .; J gene: TRBJ2-6; V gene: TRBV20-1; CDR3 protein: CSAFTDSGANVLTF; CDR3 DNA: TGCAGTGCCTTTACCGATTCTGGGGCCAACGTCCTGACTTTC